This T cell receptor (beta chain) was obtained from a study of vaccination and CD4 T cells after COVID-19. At the level of the study: In the control cultures, a CEFX pool, an HIV-1 Nef pool, or no peptide was supplied.

For this clonotype: Its antigen is still unknown.

The assay that was used to sequence DNA from cultured CD4+ T cells was the Oncomine TCR Beta short-read assay. TCRdb used MiXCR to reprocess the PCR reads, holding one entry per CDR3 protein. This table has about 12,000 distinct CDR3 sequences, 20% appearing once. The study, taken as a whole, reports: Convalescent patients had a median about 86% of reactive clones appearing only post-vaccination.

Germline CDR1 and CDR2: KGHDR and SFDVKD. Trimming pared 9 bases from V and 0 bases from J, leaving 8 bases between. The CDR3 is made up of 12 amino acids. Stated treatment: roughly 10-day PBMC culture with coronavirus spike peptide pools or control peptides (ViraFEST assay). Nucleocapsid antibody negativity, seen both before and after vaccination, demonstrated that healthy vaccine recipients lacked earlier SARS-CoV-2 infection. The J gene is TRBJ2-7, the V gene TRBV24-1; D is uncertain. This clonotype was obtained from a human donor who received a COVID-19 vaccine. The sequencing here drew on CD4+ T cells from blood, cultured in vitro, taken before SARS-CoV-2 vaccination. The CDR3 loop reads CATGQNSYEQYF. As DNA, the CDR3 is TGTGCCACCGGTCAGAACTCCTACGAGCAGTACTTC.